This TCR beta chain derives from a study of low-dose radiotherapy and immunotherapy resistance in tumors. Study-level background: With fractions of 0.5 Gy given every 2 weeks, Cohort 1 accumulated a total of 6.5 Gy.

The ends were cut back, 0 bases at V and 0 bases at J, with 11 bases in the middle. The CDR3 runs 16 residues. Germline loops: CDR1 LGHDT, CDR2 YNNKEL (reference sequence). First-strand cDNA relied on TRAV- and TRBV-specific primers spanning alpha and beta chains. With a V-primer adapter and a constant-region primer, TCRs were amplified for about 20 PCR cycles. One entry per CDR3 protein results from TCRdb running MiXCR on the reads. This sample has under 110,000 distinct CDR3 sequences, with less than 25% found just once. There are many counts of this clonotype. The time point denotes: after trial treatment. The treatment was: LDRT plus nivolumab, ipilimumab, low-dose cyclophosphamide and aspirin (RACIN trial).

The genes are TRBV3-1 and TRBJ1-1, with D unresolved. Sequenced material: PBMCs, taken after low-dose radiotherapy plus immunotherapy. The clonotype was recovered from a male donor with prostate cancer. In DNA, the CDR3 is TGTGCCAGCAGCCAAGAGGGCCCGGGATTGAACACTGAAGCTTTCTTT. This codes for CASSQEGPGLNTEAFF.